Given below is one T cell receptor beta chain in context. The antigen is undetermined. These data come from a study of T cell responses to AZD1222 COVID-19 vaccine. Study observations and caveats: Unmutated regions of variants are reportedly targeted by nearly half of spike-specific TCRs. Repertoires were obtained solely post-peak T cell response. Along spike, vaccine-associated CD4 TCRs were found throughout, with dominance at 160-218 and 743-854.

Profiled with immunoSEQ multiplex PCR; TCRdb holds only in-frame clones, not every one. The data show around 78,000 clones, with 90% seen just once and 3.5% to 5% held by the top ten. V dropped 4 bases and J dropped 4 bases, with 5 bases sitting between them. This CDR3 has 12 residues. The V gene's germline CDR1 is MNHEY and CDR2 SVGEGT. The source is an adult in good health. The gene calls are TRBV6-2 or TRBV6-3 and TRBJ1-5; D remains ambiguous. The sample was peripheral blood, taken on day 0 of AZD1222 vaccination. The CDR3 region has the DNA TGTGCCAGCAGTTTTAGGAATCAGCCCCAGCATTTT. Translated: CASSFRNQPQHF.